This T cell receptor (beta chain) was identified during a study of beta chain features in type 1 diabetes. On this clone itself: Its antigen is not identified.

Study-wide findings and caveats: Sequencing used cDNA, and cells with high TCR expression could therefore be over-represented. PCR might show a preference for shorter templates, equally across patients and controls.

Expressed TCRB transcripts were sequenced because the entire RNA isolate underwent reverse transcription. The average read count of naive, central memory and regulatory T cell samples was around 3.8 million. The assay was immunoSEQ multiplex PCR, and TCRdb's table has in-frame clones only and misses some. This sample yields about 900,000 clones, of which about a sixth are seen a single time; about 0.02% belongs to the top ten. The length of the CDR3 is 16 residues. The germline V gene encodes CDR1 SGHTA and CDR2 FQGNSA. Trimming cost V 7 bases and J 0 bases; bases outside gene matches: 12. Stem cell-like memory, regulatory, central memory and naive CD4+ cells were sorted via CD45RO/CCR7/CD25/CD127/CD95/CD27.

Source material: naive CD4+ T cells from blood. The receptor comes from a woman in her late teens or twenties in good health. The rearrangement joins TRBV7-2 to TRBJ2-7; 7 bases align to TRBD2. As DNA, the CDR3 is TGTGCCAGCACCAAGCGGGGTGGCGGGGGCTCCTACGAGCAGTACTTC. Translation: CASTKRGGGGSYEQYF.